Below are 25 T cell receptor beta chains sequenced from a single sample in a study of T cell repertoires in aging, cancer and after chemotherapy. A mixed TRB-A/B primer pool amplified rearranged TRB by multiplex touch-down PCR. TCRdb re-called the multiplex PCR reads through MiXCR, storing one row per CDR3 protein. In the table there are about 2,400 distinct CDR3 sequences, roughly 22% of which are singletons. The template was genomic DNA from peripheral blood, not RNA. Specimen: blood. The receptors were gathered from a human donor with a blood cancer.

The rearrangement joins TRBV20-1 to TRBJ2-2; 7 bases match TRBD1. Germline CDR1 and CDR2: DFQATT and SNEGSKA (reference sequence). The trim removed 4 bases at V and 7 bases at J, leaving 6 bases unmatched. The CDR3 length is 13 residues. The CDR3 loop reads CSAKTGEVGELFF. DNA for the CDR3: TGCAGTGCTAAAACAGGGGAAGTCGGGGAGCTGTTTTTT.

By share, this clonotype ranks as medium-sized. The chain links TRBV5-5 to TRBJ1-4; 8 nucleotides agree with TRBD1. The germline V gene has CDR1 SGHKS and CDR2 YYEKEE (reference sequence). This CDR3 comprises 12 residues. V trimming: 0 bases; J trimming: 13 bases; junction bases outside the gene matches: 2. DNA for the CDR3: TGTGCCAGCAGCTTGGGCGGACAGGGACTGTTTTTT. This encodes CASSLGGQGLFF.

In this sample, this clonotype is large (0.1 to 1%). V and J are TRBV20-1 and TRBJ2-3; 9 nucleotides align to TRBD2. CDR3 length: 17 amino acids. The germline gives CDR1 DFQATT, CDR2 SNEGSKA (reference sequence). V dropped 5 bases and J dropped 10; count of bases not matched to a gene: 22. CDR3 coding DNA: TGCAGTGCTTCCTCGAGGGGGGTGGCGGGAGGCGGGGGGGCGCAGTATTTT. It codes for CSASSRGVAGGGGAQYF.

The rearrangement links TRBV4-1 to TRBJ2-7, with D possibly called TRBD1 or TRBD2 (5 bases each). The germline V gene encodes CDR1 MGHRA and CDR2 YSYEKL. This CDR3 comprises 17 residues. Trimming pared 4 bases from V and 5 bases from J, leaving 24 bases between. The CDR3 DNA is TGCGCCAGCAGCCCAAAGGCAATCTTCGTGGGGGAGAACGAGCAGTACTTC. It yields the protein CASSPKAIFVGENEQYF.

This clonotype qualifies as medium-sized. The J gene is TRBJ2-3, the V gene TRBV6-1; 14 positions agree with TRBD2. V shed 3 bases, J shed 4 bases, and the junction held 3 bases outside the gene matches. CDR1 and CDR2 from the germline V gene are MNHNS and SASEGT. The CDR3 covers 16 residues. The CDR3 reads CASSDRGLAGADTQYF. CDR3 sequence (DNA): TGTGCCAGCAGTGACCGGGGACTAGCGGGAGCAGATACGCAGTATTTT.

This clonotype is medium-sized within its sample. This chain uses TRBV29-1 with TRBJ2-7; 8 bases match TRBD1. CDR3 length: 18 amino acids. Germline trimming cut 8 bases from V and 0 bases from J; bases unmatched to any gene: 21. Germline V CDR1 and CDR2: SQVTM, ANQGSEA. CDR3 sequence (DNA): TGCAGCCTACCCTCCACGGGAAATACAGGGGGAGACTCCTACGAGCAGTACTTC. Encoded protein: CSLPSTGNTGGDSYEQYF.

This clonotype is medium-sized. V gene TRBV27 combines with J gene TRBJ2-5; maybe TRBD2 (5 bases). Germline V gene data show CDR1 as MNHEY and CDR2 as SMNVEV (reference sequence). There are 11 residues in the CDR3. The V gene lost 6 bases and the J gene lost 5 bases, with 7 bases spanning the gap. In DNA form, the CDR3 reads TGTGCCAGCAGCCGGAGGGAGACCCAGTACTTC. This encodes CASSRRETQYF.

The chain links TRBV14 to TRBJ1-5; a weak D match, TRBD1 (5 bases). V lost 2 bases and J 6 bases, leaving 17 bases between the germline ends. The germline gives CDR1 SGHDN, CDR2 FVKESK. There are 16 residues in the CDR3. CDR3 sequence: CASSQSQAGLGQPQHF. The CDR3 DNA reads TGTGCCAGCAGCCAATCACAGGCAGGATTAGGTCAGCCCCAGCATTTT.

The chain employs TRBV9 and TRBJ2-2, with no clear D. The CDR3 runs to 12 residues. The germline V gene has CDR1 SGDLS and CDR2 YYNGEE. The V gene lost 2 bases and the J gene lost 3 bases, with 2 bases spanning the gap. The CDR3 region is CASSVYTGELFF. Here the CDR3 DNA reads TGTGCCAGCAGCGTTTACACCGGGGAGCTGTTTTTT.

The genes are TRBV20-1 and TRBJ2-3; 9 nucleotides agree with TRBD2. The CDR3 is 15 residues long. Germline V gives CDR1 DFQATT, CDR2 SNEGSKA (reference sequence). V dropped 4 bases and J dropped 10; count of bases not matched to a gene: 15. In DNA form, the CDR3 reads TGCAGTGCTAAGGGACTGGCGGGGGGCGGGGGGGCGCAGTATTTT. Its protein product is CSAKGLAGGGGAQYF.

The chain links TRBV24-1 to TRBJ2-3; 8 nucleotides line up with TRBD2. CDR1 KGHDR and CDR2 SFDVKD come from the germline V gene. The CDR3 extends over 14 amino acids. The J segment lost 2 bases and the V segment lost 7 bases, leaving 4 bases of the junction unmatched. The CDR3 sequence: CATSGTRTTDTQYF. CDR3 nucleotides: TGTGCCACCAGCGGGACTAGAACCACAGATACGCAGTATTTT.

The rearrangement joins TRBV7-2 to TRBJ2-2, with 14 bases lining up with TRBD2. CDR3 length equals 15 residues. Germline CDR1 SGHTA, CDR2 FQGNSA. V trimming: 3 bases; J trimming: 6 bases; junction bases outside the gene matches: 0. The CDR3 nucleotides are TGTGCCAGCAGCTTGACTAGCGGGGGGGCCGGGGAGCTGTTTTTT. As protein: CASSLTSGGAGELFF.

In this sample, this clonotype turned up a few times. The rearrangement uses TRBV5-1 and TRBJ2-5, with D possibly TRBD2 on 5 matching bases. The CDR3 contains 15 residues. V was cut by 0 bases and J by 1 base, with 10 bases left in between. CDR1 is SGHRS, CDR2 YFSETQ, per germline. The DNA for the CDR3 is TGCGCCAGCAGCTTGGCCAAGACTACCCAAGAGACCCAGTACTTC. Residues: CASSLAKTTQETQYF.

CDR3 DNA: TGTGCCAGCAGTTTACCGCGCGGGAGTGGGGACAAAAACATTCAGTACTTC. This codes for CASSLPRGSGDKNIQYF. The gene calls are TRBV12-3 or TRBV12-4 and TRBJ2-4; 7 nucleotides line up with TRBD2. With V trimmed by 2 bases and J by 3 bases, 10 bases remained unmatched. The CDR3 totals 17 residues.

The chain combines TRBV6-1 with TRBJ1-2, with D perhaps TRBD1 (6 bases). Germline lookup yields CDR1 MNHNS and CDR2 SASEGT. The ends were cut back, 1 base at V and 4 bases at J, with 19 bases in the middle. CDR3 length: 17 residues. This chain's CDR3 is CASSEVLRGSRSYGYTF. The CDR3 DNA reads TGTGCCAGCAGTGAAGTTCTCAGGGGCAGCAGGAGCTATGGCTACACCTTC.

This clonotype is medium-sized within its sample. The chain is built from TRBV13 and TRBJ2-3, with 8 positions matching TRBD2. J was trimmed by 5 bases and V by 4 bases; bases with no gene match: 11. This CDR3 contains 16 residues. Germline CDR1 is PRHDT and CDR2 is FYEKMQ (reference sequence). CDR3 residues: CASSSLTGGPIDTQYF. CDR3 in DNA: TGTGCCAGCAGCTCCTTAACGGGGGGGCCCATAGATACGCAGTATTTT.

This clonotype was counted a few times. V is TRBV6-4 and J is TRBJ2-1; the D call may be TRBD1 or TRBD2 (5 bases each). Germline V lookup: CDR1 MRHNA, CDR2 SNTAGT. The CDR3 length is 14 residues. Trimming removed 0 bases from V and 4 bases from J, with 7 bases in between. Here the CDR3 reads CASSDSEGYNEQFF. In DNA, the CDR3 is TGTGCCAGCAGTGACTCTGAGGGGTACAATGAGCAGTTCTTC.

This clonotype qualifies as medium-sized. The V gene is TRBV6-1, the J gene TRBJ2-3; 12 bases match TRBD2. The CDR3 totals 15 residues. CDR1 is MNHNS and CDR2 is SASEGT in the germline V gene. Unmatched junction bases numbered 1, after V lost 2 bases and J lost 4 bases. CDR3 in amino acids: CASSELAGGPDTQYF. The CDR3 bases are TGTGCCAGCAGTGAACTAGCGGGGGGGCCAGATACGCAGTATTTT.

The chain couples TRBV7-9 to TRBJ1-2; no firm D call. Per the germline V gene, CDR1 is SEHNR and CDR2 is FQNEAQ (reference sequence). Trimming shortened V by 0 bases and J by 3 bases, and 8 bases separated the two germline ends. This CDR3 is 14 amino acids long. The CDR3 spells CASSLAQSYYGYTF. The CDR3 DNA sequence: TGTGCCAGCAGCTTAGCCCAATCGTACTATGGCTACACCTTC.

By share of the sample, this clonotype is medium-sized. The genes are TRBV6-5 and TRBJ1-5, with no clear D. The CDR3 runs to 13 residues. CDR1 is MNHEY, CDR2 SVGAGI, per germline. The ends were cut back, 4 bases at V and 5 bases at J, with 9 bases in the middle. CDR3 coding DNA: TGTGCCAGCAGTTCCCTCGGAGATCAGCCCCAGCATTTT. Its translation is CASSSLGDQPQHF.

About this clonotype itself: A read error may produce the germline difference seen at one junction end. The chain uses TRBV12-3 or TRBV12-4 and TRBJ2-2; TRBD2 agrees at 8 bases. CDR3 length: 14 amino acids. The CDR3 sequence: CASYSGAVTGELLF. CDR3 coding DNA: TGTGCCAGCTATAGCGGGGCGGTCACCGGGGAGCTGTTATTT.

There are a few counts of this clonotype. This sequence joins TRBV5-1 and TRBJ2-5, with TRBD2 matching over 14 bases. Trimming removed 4 bases from V and 5 bases from J; junction bases left unmatched: 7. The CDR3 runs 16 residues. CDR1 is SGHRS and CDR2 is YFSETQ in the germline V gene. Here the CDR3 DNA reads TGCGCCAGCAGCATATCGGGACTAGCGGGAGTGGAGACCCAGTACTTC. Its protein is CASSISGLAGVETQYF.

Judged by abundance, this clonotype is medium-sized (0.01 to 0.1%). This chain links TRBV27 with TRBJ2-1; D might be TRBD1 or TRBD2, each matching 5 bases. CDR1 is MNHEY and CDR2 is SMNVEV in the germline V gene (reference sequence). This CDR3 region has 16 residues. V lost 3 bases to trimming and J lost 6 bases, with 18 bases between them. CDR3: CASSFEVGTRTNEQFF. In nucleotides, the CDR3 is TGTGCCAGCAGTTTTGAAGTGGGGACCAGGACCAATGAGCAGTTCTTC.

In its sample, this clonotype ranks as medium-sized. This sequence joins TRBV6-2 or TRBV6-3 and TRBJ2-3; 12 nucleotides agree with TRBD2. V shed 2 bases and J 0 bases; nucleotides not matched to a gene: 9. The germline CDR1 and CDR2 sequences are MNHEY and SVGEGT. CDR3 length: 19 amino acids. The CDR3 DNA reads TGTGCCAGCAGTTACCCTGGTGGACTAGCGGGAAAGAGCACAGATACGCAGTATTTT. Amino acids: CASSYPGGLAGKSTDTQYF.

This clonotype qualifies as large. This chain links TRBV29-1 with TRBJ2-1; possibly TRBD1 for D (5 bases). Germline loops: CDR1 SQVTM, CDR2 ANQGSEA. CDR3 size: 13 residues. V shed 3 bases and J shed 4 bases, with 10 bases lying between them. Here the CDR3 reads CSVEGQSYNEQFF. CDR3 bases: TGCAGCGTTGAGGGGCAGAGTTACAATGAGCAGTTCTTC.